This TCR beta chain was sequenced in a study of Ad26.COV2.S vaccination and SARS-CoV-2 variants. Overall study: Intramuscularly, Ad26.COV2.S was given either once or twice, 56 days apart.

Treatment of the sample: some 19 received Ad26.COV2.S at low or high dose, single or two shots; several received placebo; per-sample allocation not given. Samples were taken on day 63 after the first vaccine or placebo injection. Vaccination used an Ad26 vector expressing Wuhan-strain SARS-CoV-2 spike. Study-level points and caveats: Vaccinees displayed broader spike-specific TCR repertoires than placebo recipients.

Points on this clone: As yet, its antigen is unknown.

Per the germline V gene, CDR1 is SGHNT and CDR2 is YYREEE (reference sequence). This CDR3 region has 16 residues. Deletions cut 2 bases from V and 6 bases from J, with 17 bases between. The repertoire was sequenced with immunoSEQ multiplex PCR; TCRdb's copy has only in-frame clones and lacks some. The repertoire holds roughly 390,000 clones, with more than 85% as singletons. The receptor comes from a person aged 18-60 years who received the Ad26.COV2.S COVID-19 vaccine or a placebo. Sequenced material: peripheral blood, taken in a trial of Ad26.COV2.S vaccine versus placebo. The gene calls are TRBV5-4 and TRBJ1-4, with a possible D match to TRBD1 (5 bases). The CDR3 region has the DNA TGTGCCAGCAGCTTTGATAGGCAGGGCGGGGATGAAAAACTGTTTTTT. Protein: CASSFDRQGGDEKLFF.